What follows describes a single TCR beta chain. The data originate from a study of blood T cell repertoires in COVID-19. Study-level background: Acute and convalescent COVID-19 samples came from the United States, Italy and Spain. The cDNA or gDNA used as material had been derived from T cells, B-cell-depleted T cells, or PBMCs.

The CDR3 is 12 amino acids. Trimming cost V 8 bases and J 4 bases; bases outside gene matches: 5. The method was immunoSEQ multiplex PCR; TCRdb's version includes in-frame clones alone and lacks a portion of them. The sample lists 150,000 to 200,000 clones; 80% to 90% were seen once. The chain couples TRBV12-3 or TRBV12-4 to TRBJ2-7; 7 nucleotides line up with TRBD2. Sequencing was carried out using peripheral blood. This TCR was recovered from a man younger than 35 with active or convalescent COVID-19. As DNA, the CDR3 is TGTGCCAGCGGACTGGGACTATACGAGCAGTACTTC. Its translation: CASGLGLYEQYF.